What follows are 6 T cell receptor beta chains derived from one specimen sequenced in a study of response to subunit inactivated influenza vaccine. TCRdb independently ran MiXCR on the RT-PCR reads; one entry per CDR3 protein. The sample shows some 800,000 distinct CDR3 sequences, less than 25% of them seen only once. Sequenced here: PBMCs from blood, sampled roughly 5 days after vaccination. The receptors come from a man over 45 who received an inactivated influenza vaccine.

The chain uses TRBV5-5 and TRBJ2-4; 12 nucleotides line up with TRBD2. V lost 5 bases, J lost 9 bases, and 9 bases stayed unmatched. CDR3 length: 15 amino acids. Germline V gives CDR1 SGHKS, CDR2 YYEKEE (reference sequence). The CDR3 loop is CASRGGLAGFGIQYF. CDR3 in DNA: TGTGCCAGCAGGGGGGGACTAGCGGGTTTTGGCATTCAGTACTTC.

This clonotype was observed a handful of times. DNA of the CDR3: TGCAGTGCTAGGACATCCGGGCAGCAAGAGACCCAGTACTTC. This gives the protein CSARTSGQQETQYF. The chain uses TRBV20-1 and TRBJ2-5; no reliable D call. Germline assignment: CDR1 DFQATT and CDR2 SNEGSKA (reference sequence). Trimming took 3 bases from V and 2 from J, leaving 13 bases between them. The CDR3 covers 14 residues.

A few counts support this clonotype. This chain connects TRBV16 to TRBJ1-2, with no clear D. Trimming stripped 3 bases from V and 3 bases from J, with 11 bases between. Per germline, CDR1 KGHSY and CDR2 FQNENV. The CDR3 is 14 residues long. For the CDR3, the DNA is TGTGCCAGCAGCCATGGCAGATTGGACTATGGCTACACCTTC. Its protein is CASSHGRLDYGYTF.

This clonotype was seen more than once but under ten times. In DNA form, the CDR3 reads TGTGCCACCAGCAGGGACCTGACTAGCGGGGCGCAAGAGACCCAGTACTTC. Translated, it gives CATSRDLTSGAQETQYF. The chain carries TRBV15 and TRBJ2-5; 11 bases align to TRBD2. This CDR3 comprises 17 residues. The V and J ends lost 3 bases and 2 bases, in that order; junction bases with no gene match: 8. Germline CDR1 and CDR2: LNHNV and YYDKDF (reference sequence).

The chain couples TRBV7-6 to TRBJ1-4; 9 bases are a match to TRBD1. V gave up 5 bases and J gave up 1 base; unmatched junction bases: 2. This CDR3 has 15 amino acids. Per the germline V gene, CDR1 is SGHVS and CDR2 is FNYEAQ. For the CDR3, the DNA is TGTGCCAGCAGCAGGGGACAGGGAACTAATGAAAAACTGTTTTTT. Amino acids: CASSRGQGTNEKLFF. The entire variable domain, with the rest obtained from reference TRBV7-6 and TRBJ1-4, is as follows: GAGVSQSPRYKVTKRGQDVALRCDPISGHVSLYWYRQALGQGPEFLTYFNYEAQQDKSGLPNDRFSAERPEGSISTLTIQRTEQRDSAMYRCASSRGQGTNEKLFFGSGTQLSVL.

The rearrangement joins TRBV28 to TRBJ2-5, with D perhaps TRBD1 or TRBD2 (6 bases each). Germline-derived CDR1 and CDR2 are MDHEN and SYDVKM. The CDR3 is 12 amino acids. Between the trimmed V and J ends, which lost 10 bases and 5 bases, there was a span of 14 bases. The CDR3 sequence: CAIQGGGETQYF. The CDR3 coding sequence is TGTGCCATACAGGGTGGAGGGGAGACCCAGTACTTC.